This TCR beta chain stems from a study of T cell repertoires in cytomegalovirus infection. Overall study context: As its CMV epitopes, the study selected recently identified HLA-C-restricted and well-studied HLA-B-restricted targets. Public TCR beta signatures marked donors with CMV infection and the matching HLA.

This clonotype came up a few times. Its matching antigen is unknown. TCRdb reprocessed the reads via MiXCR and lists one record per CDR3 protein. There are 830,000 or so distinct CDR3 sequences in the sample; approximately 30% occur only once, and under 15% lies in the top ten. Study outcomes and limitations: Individuals carrying CMV plus the relevant HLA were identified by cumulative frequency of public TCR beta families. Ex vivo, HLA-C-restricted CMV-specific TCR beta clonotypes prevailed over the rest of the response.

Deletions cut 5 bases from V and 0 bases from J, with 19 bases between. Germline assignment: CDR1 MDHEN and CDR2 SYDVKM. The CDR3 has 17 amino acids. This TCR came from a human donor in good health (CMV status not recorded). Some clones in this sample may be carry-over from other donors' samples. Sequences were derived from cultured CD8+ T cells from PBMCs, sampled from culture after CMV antigen stimulation. The chain carries TRBV28 and TRBJ1-2, with D possibly being TRBD1 (5 bases). DNA of the CDR3: TGTGCCAGCAGTCCTCGACGGAAATGGGGCCCTAACTATGGCTACACCTTC. Translating gives CASSPRRKWGPNYGYTF.